Below are 26 T cell receptor beta chains sequenced from a single sample in a study of spatial heterogeneity in lung cancer. Time point indicated: sample taken at primary tumor resection. Unsorted whole RNA from tumor, nontumor lung or frozen PBMC underwent sequencing. TCRdb recomputed calls from the 5' RACE reads with MiXCR, one row per CDR3 protein. The table records 20,000 to 25,000 distinct CDR3 sequences, under 5.5% of them present only once. Sequenced here: PBMCs, sampled at surgery. The receptors derive from a male donor with early-stage non-small cell lung cancer.

This clonotype was observed at least ten times. The chain uses TRBV7-2 and TRBJ1-5; D not certain. The CDR3 loop spans 14 amino acids. V lost 5 bases and J lost 3, with 11 bases in between. The V gene's germline CDR1 is SGHTA and CDR2 FQGNSA. The CDR3 reads CASSPPGPNQPQHF. CDR3 DNA sequence: TGTGCCAGCAGCCCCCCCGGACCCAATCAGCCCCAGCATTTT.

There are a few counts of this clonotype. The rearrangement links TRBV7-2 to TRBJ1-1; D unresolved. This CDR3 region has 12 residues. Deletions cut 2 bases from V and 8 bases from J, with 9 bases between. Per the germline V gene, CDR1 is SGHTA and CDR2 is FQGNSA. CDR3 nucleotide sequence: TGTGCCAGCAGCTTATCTCGCCGCGAAGCTTTCTTT. This sequence encodes CASSLSRREAFF.

In this sample, this clonotype turned up many times. V and J are TRBV2 and TRBJ2-2, with D unclear. Germline-derived CDR1 and CDR2 are SNHLY and FYNNEI. V dropped 6 bases and J dropped 4 bases, with 12 bases sitting between them. The CDR3 runs 14 residues. Here the CDR3 reads CASRPIASTGELFF. The CDR3 region has the DNA TGTGCCAGCAGACCCATTGCCTCCACCGGGGAGCTGTTTTTT.

This clonotype came up many times. The CDR3 is CASRLDREEKLFF. The CDR3 bases are TGTGCCAGCAGGCTGGACAGGGAGGAAAAACTGTTTTTT. V gene TRBV2 combines with J gene TRBJ1-4, with 8 bases identical to TRBD1. Germline V gene lookup returns CDR1 SNHLY and CDR2 FYNNEI. Trimming removed 6 bases from V and 8 bases from J; junction bases left unmatched: 5. The CDR3 runs to 13 residues.

This clonotype was counted many times. The J gene is TRBJ2-7, the V gene TRBV11-2; possible D gene TRBD2, 7 bases. The ends were cut back, 4 bases at V and 6 bases at J, with 22 bases in the middle. Germline V gene data show CDR1 as SGHAT and CDR2 as FQNNGV. This CDR3 is built from 16 residues. The DNA of the CDR3 is TGTGCCAGCAGCTCCACGGCCGGGCGGGGGCCCGTCGAGCAGTACTTC. This codes for CASSSTAGRGPVEQYF. Full variable domain (remainder filled in from reference TRBV11-2 and TRBJ2-7): EAGVAQSPRYKIIEKRQSVAFWCNPISGHATLYWYQQILGQGPKLLIQFQNNGVVDDSQLPKDRFSAERLKGVDSTLKIQPAKLEDSAVYLCASSSTAGRGPVEQYFGPGTRLTVT.

At least ten counts were recorded for this clonotype. The genes are TRBV14 and TRBJ2-7; TRBD2 matches 7 bases. The V gene end was trimmed by 5 bases and the J gene end by 6 bases; junction bases not matched to a gene: 10. Germline CDR1 and CDR2: SGHDN and FVKESK. This CDR3 contains 14 residues. The CDR3 is CASSIFARGTEQYF. CDR3 DNA: TGTGCCAGCAGCATCTTCGCGCGGGGGACCGAGCAGTACTTC.

This clonotype showed up many times. The J gene is TRBJ1-1, the V gene TRBV9; D is possibly TRBD1 (5 bases). V was clipped by 1 base and J by 1 base, with 8 bases between them. The germline V gene encodes CDR1 SGDLS and CDR2 YYNGEE. The CDR3 contains 14 residues. DNA for the CDR3: TGTGCCAGCAGCGTACGGGGGTCGAACACTGAAGCTTTCTTT. It is translated as CASSVRGSNTEAFF.

There are many counts of this clonotype. The chain combines TRBV7-9 with TRBJ2-7; 14 bases map to TRBD2. The junction had 24 bases not matched to a gene; V was cut back by 11 bases and J by 12 bases. The germline gives CDR1 SEHNR, CDR2 FQNEAQ (reference sequence). The CDR3 length is 17 residues. The CDR3: CAAEDLDPGLAGVGMYF. The CDR3 nucleotides read TGTGCCGCTGAAGACTTGGACCCGGGACTAGCGGGAGTCGGCATGTACTTC. The complete variable domain, with remaining parts taken from reference TRBV7-9 and TRBJ2-7, reads DTGVSQNPRHKITKRGQNVTFRCDPISEHNRLYWYRQTLGQGPEFLTYFQNEAQLEKSRLLSDRFSAERPKGSFSTLEIQRTEQGDSAMYLCAAEDLDPGLAGVGMYFGPGTRLTVT.

In its sample, this clonotype was seen many times. The DNA of the CDR3 is TGCGCCAGCAGCCAATTGGCCTACACAGATACGCAGTATTTT. Its translation: CASSQLAYTDTQYF. The chain employs TRBV4-3 and TRBJ2-3, with D unresolved. Germline assignment: CDR1 LGHNA and CDR2 YSLEER. This CDR3 is built from 14 residues. Deletions cut 2 bases from V and 2 bases from J, with 8 bases between.

At least ten counts were recorded for this clonotype. CDR3 loop: CASSAWGDPDTQYF. The CDR3 bases are TGTGCCAGCAGCGCCTGGGGGGACCCAGATACGCAGTATTTT. This chain joins TRBV7-8 and TRBJ2-3; D may be TRBD2 (6 bases). Trimming took 5 bases from V and 4 from J, leaving 13 bases between them. Germline V gene sequence: CDR1 SGHVS, CDR2 FQNEAQ. The CDR3 is 14 residues long. Complete variable domain (other parts from reference TRBV7-8 and TRBJ2-3): GAGVSQSPRYKVAKRGQDVALRCDPISGHVSLFWYQQALGQGPEFLTYFQNEAQLDKSGLPSDRFFAERPEGSVSTLKIQRTQQEDSAVYLCASSAWGDPDTQYFGPGTRLTVL.

A few counts support this clonotype. This rearrangement joins TRBV4-1 to TRBJ2-7, with D perhaps TRBD1 or TRBD2 (5 bases each). V gave up 4 bases and J gave up 4 bases, with 23 bases separating them. Germline V lookup: CDR1 MGHRA, CDR2 YSYEKL. The CDR3 covers 17 residues. The DNA of the CDR3 is TGCGCCAGCAGCCGTCTGAGGGGACCGGCGACGAAGTACGAGCAGTACTTC. The encoded protein is CASSRLRGPATKYEQYF.

This clonotype was observed at least ten times. The rearrangement joins TRBV18 to TRBJ2-7; the match to TRBD2 covers 8 bases. Germline CDR1 is KGHSH and CDR2 is LQKENI. This CDR3 region has 14 residues. The V segment lost 5 bases and the J segment 4 bases; nucleotides outside the gene matches: 7. CDR3 DNA: TGTGCCAGCTCAACGAGCGGGAGTTCGTACGAGCAGTACTTC. Amino acids: CASSTSGSSYEQYF. Combining the CDR3 with reference TRBV18 and TRBJ2-7 gives the whole variable domain NAGVMQNPRHLVRRRGQEARLRCSPMKGHSHVYWYRQLPEEGLKFMVYLQKENIIDESGMPKERFSAEFPKEGPSILRIQQVVRGDSAAYFCASSTSGSSYEQYFGPGTRLTVT.

This clonotype was seen repeatedly, ten times or more. The rearrangement uses TRBV7-2 and TRBJ2-3; weak D call: TRBD2 (6 bases). Germline V gene sequence: CDR1 SGHTA, CDR2 FQGNSA. The CDR3 contains 16 residues. Trimming shortened V by 1 base and J by 1 base, and 12 bases separated the two germline ends. CDR3 sequence reads: CASSLVSGVGTDTQYF. CDR3 nucleotides: TGTGCCAGCAGCTTAGTCTCGGGGGTGGGCACAGATACGCAGTATTTT.

Many counts were recorded for this clonotype. This chain uses TRBV18 with TRBJ2-7; D is perhaps TRBD1 (5 bases). The CDR3 is made up of 15 amino acids. The ends were cut back, 2 bases at V and 0 bases at J, with 11 bases in the middle. CDR1 KGHSH and CDR2 LQKENI come from the germline V gene. This CDR3 is CASSPIGAFSYEQYF. CDR3 nucleotide sequence: TGTGCCAGCTCACCAATAGGGGCTTTCTCCTACGAGCAGTACTTC.

This clonotype was counted at least ten times. The V and J genes are TRBV7-9 and TRBJ1-6, with unresolved D. The V gene's germline CDR1 is SEHNR and CDR2 FQNEAQ (reference sequence). The CDR3 covers 13 residues. The V end lost 8 bases, the J end lost 10 bases, and 15 bases lay between the germline ends. This CDR3 is CASLRDGESPLHF. For the CDR3, the DNA is TGTGCCAGCCTTCGGGATGGAGAATCACCCCTCCACTTT.

CDR3 amino acids: CASSSSHSYNEKLFF. The CDR3 DNA sequence: TGTGCCAGCAGTTCCTCCCACAGCTATAATGAAAAACTGTTTTTT. The chain links TRBV12-3 or TRBV12-4 to TRBJ1-4, with D unclear. The ends were cut back, 4 bases at V and 4 bases at J, with 13 bases in the middle. This CDR3 is built from 15 residues.

This clonotype was seen at least ten times. The J gene is TRBJ1-1, the V gene TRBV20-1; D possibly corresponds to TRBD1 (5 bases). V was clipped by 5 bases and J by 0 bases, with 10 bases between them. The CDR3 runs to 13 residues. Germline CDR1 and CDR2: DFQATT and SNEGSKA (reference sequence). CDR3: CSAPGTVNTEAFF. The CDR3 region has the DNA TGCAGTGCTCCCGGGACGGTGAACACTGAAGCTTTCTTT.

The chain combines TRBV6-5 with TRBJ2-3, with 9 positions matching TRBD1. This CDR3 comprises 15 residues. CDR1 is MNHEY, CDR2 SVGAGI, per germline. V shed 8 bases, J shed 2 bases, and the junction held 8 bases outside the gene matches. DNA for the CDR3: TGTGCCAGCGGAAGGACAGGGGTTTTCACAGATACGCAGTATTTT. It yields the protein CASGRTGVFTDTQYF.

This clonotype showed up many times. The CDR3 protein is CSARTGSYEQYF. For the CDR3, the DNA is TGCAGTGCTAGGACAGGCTCCTACGAGCAGTACTTC. The chain carries TRBV20-1 and TRBJ2-7, with TRBD1 as a possible D gene (6 bases). Germline V gene sequence: CDR1 DFQATT, CDR2 SNEGSKA (reference sequence). V was clipped by 3 bases and J by 0 bases, with 6 bases between them. The CDR3 extends over 12 amino acids.

Ten or more counts support this clonotype. The gene calls are TRBV5-4 and TRBJ2-1, with D tentatively TRBD2 (5 bases). This CDR3 is built from 16 residues. The V end was cut by 1 base, the J end by 8 bases, with 19 bases between. Germline CDR1 and CDR2: SGHNT and YYREEE (reference sequence). CDR3 amino acids: CASSLSNRLSTYEQFF. CDR3 in DNA: TGTGCCAGCAGCTTGAGTAATCGACTATCCACATATGAGCAGTTCTTC.

This clonotype was found many times. This CDR3 is CASSRLAGGYEQYF. For the CDR3, the DNA is TGTGCCAGCAGCCGACTAGCGGGAGGTTACGAGCAGTACTTC. The chain has TRBV11-2 and TRBJ2-7; 13 nucleotides line up with TRBD2. Trimming cost V 5 bases and J 4 bases; bases outside gene matches: 2. The CDR3 spans 14 residues. The V gene's germline CDR1 is SGHAT and CDR2 FQNNGV.

Judged by abundance, this clonotype is medium-sized. The rearrangement joins TRBV19 to TRBJ1-5, with 10 bases fitting TRBD1. The ends lost 8 bases at V and 6 bases at J; junction bases unmatched: 10. Per the germline V gene, CDR1 is LNHDA and CDR2 is SQIVND (reference sequence). The CDR3 length is 15 residues. CDR3 coding DNA: TGTGCCAGTGGCAACCCGGGACAGGGGTTTCAGCCCCAGCATTTT. Amino acid sequence: CASGNPGQGFQPQHF.

This clonotype was found many times. This chain joins TRBV27 and TRBJ2-3; 11 nucleotides align to TRBD1. J was trimmed by 6 bases and V by 5 bases; bases with no gene match: 7. The germline V gene has CDR1 MNHEY and CDR2 SMNVEV (reference sequence). The CDR3 sequence is 15 residues long. The CDR3, as DNA: TGTGCCAGCAGTCCCCGGACAGGGGGCTTGGATACGCAGTATTTT. Translated: CASSPRTGGLDTQYF.

By its share, this clonotype is medium-sized. This CDR3 reads CASSPAGETQYF. The CDR3 DNA reads TGTGCCAGCTCACCGGCAGGAGAGACCCAGTACTTC. This rearrangement joins TRBV18 to TRBJ2-5; D call uncertain. CDR3 size: 12 residues. The ends were cut back, 3 bases at V and 4 bases at J, with 6 bases in the middle. Germline-derived CDR1 and CDR2 are KGHSH and LQKENI.

This clonotype is medium-sized (0.01 to 0.1%) within its sample. This sequence joins TRBV10-3 and TRBJ2-7; D tentatively fits TRBD1 or TRBD2 (6 bases each). Trimming removed 5 bases from V and 2 bases from J, with 13 bases in between. The CDR3 is 14 residues long. Germline loops: CDR1 ENHRY, CDR2 SYGVKD. The CDR3 DNA is TGTGCCATCAGTACCACGGGGGACACCTACGAGCAGTACTTC. Translation: CAISTTGDTYEQYF.

This clonotype was counted a few times. A junction end diverges from the germline sequence, so it may reflect a read error. The CDR3 spells CASSLVVRSKTGELFF. The CDR3 nucleotides read TGTGCCAGCAGCTTAGTGGTAAGATCGAAGACCGGGGAGCTGTTTTTT. This chain joins TRBV7-9 and TRBJ2-2, with no clear D. The CDR3 consists of 16 residues. CDR1 is SEHNR and CDR2 is FQNEAQ in the germline V gene (reference sequence).